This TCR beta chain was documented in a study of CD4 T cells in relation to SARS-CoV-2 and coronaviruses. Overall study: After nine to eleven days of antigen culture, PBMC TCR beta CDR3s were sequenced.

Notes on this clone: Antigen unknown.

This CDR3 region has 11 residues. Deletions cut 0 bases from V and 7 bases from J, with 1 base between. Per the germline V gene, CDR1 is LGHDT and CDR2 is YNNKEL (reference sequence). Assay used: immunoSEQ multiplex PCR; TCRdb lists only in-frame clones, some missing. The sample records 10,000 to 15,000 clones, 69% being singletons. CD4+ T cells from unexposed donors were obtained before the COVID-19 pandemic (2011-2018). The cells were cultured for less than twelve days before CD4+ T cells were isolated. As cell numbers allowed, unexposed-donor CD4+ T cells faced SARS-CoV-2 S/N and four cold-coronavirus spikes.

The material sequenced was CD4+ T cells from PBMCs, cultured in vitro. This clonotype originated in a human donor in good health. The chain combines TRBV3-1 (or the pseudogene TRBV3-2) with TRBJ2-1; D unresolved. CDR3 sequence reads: CASSQENEQFF. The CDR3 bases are TGTGCCAGCAGCCAAGAAAATGAGCAGTTCTTC.